This T cell receptor beta chain was documented in a study of T cell responses to AZD1222 COVID-19 vaccine (dated by TCRdb to about 2021). For the wider study: AZD1222 recipients whose second dose came at about 4 weeks and those whose second dose came at about 12 weeks were combined into one group, since spike-specific TCR depth and breadth did not differ between the two schedules. TCR sequencing was performed for roughly 240 trial participants, of whom about 200 were given two doses of AZD1222 and some 26 were given two doses of MenACWY control vaccine. Trial participants were enrolled into age subgroups of 18-55, 56-69 and 70-plus years, which contained roughly 140, 27 and 60 TCR-sequenced participants, respectively. Points the paper makes about the study in general: The vaccine-associated CD4 TCRs covered the entire spike protein, and the dominant responses fell in regions 160-218 and 743-854. Because no samples from the day 14 peak response were available, repertoires could be characterized only after the peak T cell response. A significant rise in spike-specific TCR breadth and depth was observed after two AZD1222 doses relative to day 0 and relative to MenACWY recipients. Participants were mostly white British and included more females than males, and it was suggested by the authors that clonal diversity may have been underestimated. Epitopes outside the regions mutated in the B.1.351 and B.1.1.7 variants were reportedly recognized by nearly half of the unique spike-specific TCRs. Conclusions about previously exposed vaccinees were limited because only six AZD1222 recipients were SARS-CoV-2 seropositive at baseline. The 56-69-year group was small, and its depth increase did not reach significance, likely because of low power.

The CDR3 regions of human TCRbeta chains were analyzed by immunosequencing. The authors processed their data as follows. Repertoire TCRs were checked for matches against a reference library of SARS-CoV-2-specific TCRs that had been generated using the MIRA antigen-specificity platform. Breadth was defined as the fraction of unique TCRs that were SARS-CoV-2-associated, and depth was defined as the fraction of total T cells that were SARS-CoV-2-associated. Each spike-specific TCR was assigned to its reactive spike region and to a CD4 or CD8 class using the MIRA data. Log10-transformed breadth and depth values were compared by one-way ANOVA with Sidak's multiple comparisons tests. TCRdb carries this immuneACCESS record with in-frame sequences only. Its versions omit some clonotypes, under half of them owing to an unresolved V gene in the studies checked, with the rest unexplained. The DNA gave D and trimming, while V, J and clone size come from that table. This sample holds roughly 170,000 clones; about 86% were observed only once. The ten largest make up around 0.5% of the sample.

Including the terminal cysteine and phenylalanine, the CDR3 comprises 13 residues. Solely the CDR3 DNA is kept, with 39 bases framed from the first base. A distance of 9 bases separates the germline ends of V and J, which lose 4 bases and 3 bases respectively. According to the germline V gene (reference sequence), CDR1 reads SEHNR and CDR2 reads FQNEAQ. This clone has only a few counts. The specificity of this receptor is unknown. No quality values exist for individual bases; no much larger clone is one base distant. Taken with the paper, the label for time point translates to: baseline before first vaccination. Vaccinee samples came from UK trials COV001 and COV002, including a single-blind randomized controlled phase 2/3 trial of AZD1222 (ChAdOx1 nCoV-19) in healthy adults. For TCRbeta chain sequencing, PBMC samples from trial participants were taken at day 0 and at day 28 after the second dose.

The chain was built from TRBV7-9 and TRBJ1-1, and the D gene may be TRBD1, 5 bases matching. This TCR came from an adult in good health. The sample was peripheral blood, taken on day 0 of AZD1222 vaccination. DNA sequence: TGTGCCAGCAGCTCAGGACATTACACTGAAGCTTTCTTT. It is translated as CASSSGHYTEAFF.